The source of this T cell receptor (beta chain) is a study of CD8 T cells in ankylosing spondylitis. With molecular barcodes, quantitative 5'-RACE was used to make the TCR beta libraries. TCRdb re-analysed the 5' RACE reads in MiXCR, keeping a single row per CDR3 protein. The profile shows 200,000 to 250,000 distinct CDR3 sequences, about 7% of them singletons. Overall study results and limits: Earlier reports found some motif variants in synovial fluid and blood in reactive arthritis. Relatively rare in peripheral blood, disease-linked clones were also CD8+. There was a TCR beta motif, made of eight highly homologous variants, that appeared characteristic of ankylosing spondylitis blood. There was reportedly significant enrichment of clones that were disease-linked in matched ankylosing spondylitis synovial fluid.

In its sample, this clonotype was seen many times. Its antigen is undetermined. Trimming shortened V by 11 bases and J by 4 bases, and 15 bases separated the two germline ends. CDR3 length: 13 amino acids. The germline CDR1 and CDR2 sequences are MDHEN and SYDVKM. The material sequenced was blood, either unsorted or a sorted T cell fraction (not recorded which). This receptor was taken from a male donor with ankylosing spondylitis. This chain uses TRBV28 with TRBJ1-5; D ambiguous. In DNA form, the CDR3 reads TGTGCCTCGGGAAGGGTAGGTAATCAGCCCCAGCATTTT. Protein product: CASGRVGNQPQHF.